The clone carrying this T cell receptor beta chain was picked up one time. Its matching antigen is unknown. This record belongs to a study of OX40 agonist ivuxolimab in advanced cancers. The table came from immunoSEQ multiplex PCR; TCRdb's copy has only in-frame clones and leaves some out. Of more than 70,000 clones in the sample, about 85% were seen once. Trimming removed 6 bases from V and 1 base from J, with 15 bases in between. CDR1 is ENHRY, CDR2 SYGVKD, per germline. The CDR3 is 15 amino acids. Overall study findings and caveats: At 0.1-3.0 mg/kg, partial responders had clonal expansion among the lowest observed. Low normalized clonal expansion also occurred in some nonresponding patients. Expanded clones were, on average, more numerous among CD8+ T cells than CD4+.

This specimen consisted of CD4+ or CD8+ T cells sorted from blood, obtained in a trial of the OX40 agonist ivuxolimab. The V gene is TRBV10-3, the J gene TRBJ1-1; the D gene is possibly TRBD1 (5 bases). This TCR came from an adult with an advanced solid tumor such as melanoma, head and neck, liver or kidney cancer. This CDR3 is CAIRPRQTANTEAFF. The CDR3 DNA follows: TGTGCCATCAGACCGAGACAGACTGCGAACACTGAAGCTTTCTTT.